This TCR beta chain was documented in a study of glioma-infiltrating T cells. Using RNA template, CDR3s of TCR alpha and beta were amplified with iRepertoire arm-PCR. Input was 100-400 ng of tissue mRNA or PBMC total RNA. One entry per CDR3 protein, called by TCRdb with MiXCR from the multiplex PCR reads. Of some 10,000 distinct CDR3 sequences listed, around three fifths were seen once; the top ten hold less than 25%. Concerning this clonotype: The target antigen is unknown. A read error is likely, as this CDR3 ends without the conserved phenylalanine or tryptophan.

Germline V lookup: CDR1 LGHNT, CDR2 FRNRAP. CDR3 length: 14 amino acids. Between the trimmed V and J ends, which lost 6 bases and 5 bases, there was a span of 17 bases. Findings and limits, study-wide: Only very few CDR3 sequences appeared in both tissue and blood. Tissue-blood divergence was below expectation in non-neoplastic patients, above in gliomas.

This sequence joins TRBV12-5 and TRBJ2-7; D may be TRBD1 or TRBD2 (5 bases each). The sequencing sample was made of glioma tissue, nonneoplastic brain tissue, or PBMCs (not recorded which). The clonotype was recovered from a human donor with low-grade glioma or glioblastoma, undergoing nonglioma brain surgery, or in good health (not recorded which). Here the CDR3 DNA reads TGTGCTAGTGGCCCCGGAAAGGGGCGGGACGAGCAGTACCTC. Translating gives CASGPGKGRDEQYL.